The table lists the clone carrying this TCR beta chain with many counts. Its antigen is as yet unknown. The sample belongs to a study of T cells in Graves' hyperthyroidism and ophthalmopathy. The study's findings and limits: Appearing also in blood were most of the thyroid clonotypes expanded above 0.001.

Template material for amplifying TCR beta CDR3 regions consisted of RNA transcripts. TCR CDR3 underwent first-round RT-PCR with the HTBI primer set. TCRdb reprocessed the multiplex PCR reads via MiXCR and lists one record per CDR3 protein. The sample has about 600,000 distinct CDR3 sequences, roughly a sixth seen once; the top ten hold 2.5% to 4%. Germline CDR1 reads SGDLS; CDR2 reads YYNGEE. V shed 0 bases and J 7 bases; nucleotides not matched to a gene: 5. The CDR3 is made up of 15 amino acids. The receptor comes from a woman aged 40 to 50 with Graves' ophthalmopathy. The sample taken for sequencing was blood. This rearrangement joins TRBV9 to TRBJ2-1; 9 nucleotides line up with TRBD2. The DNA of the CDR3 is TGTGCCAGCAGCGTAGGTAGCGGGAGTTCAAATGAGCAGTTCTTC. Encoded protein: CASSVGSGSSNEQFF.